This entry describes one T cell receptor beta chain. What it binds is not known. Sequence at one end of the junction differs from germline and may be a read error. The sample is drawn from a study of shared clonotypes between healthy human individuals. Background on the study: With ages of 18 to 49, the donors were two women and a few men.

The repertoire was sequenced with immunoSEQ multiplex PCR; TCRdb's copy has only in-frame clones and lacks some. The sample records roughly 2 million clones, approximately 94% being singletons. CD8 cells regarded as naive lacked CD45RO, were positively chosen for CCR7, and omitted terminally differentiated effector memory CD45RA+ cells. Adult donors, all healthy and HIV-negative, had no recent acute infections or vaccinations. There are 13 residues in the CDR3. The V gene's germline CDR1 is SSHAT and CDR2 FNYEAQ (reference sequence). Notes on the study in general: It was observed that 5% to 6.5% of naive CD4 clonotypes were shared across a handful of donors.

The sample was naive CD8+ T cells sorted from blood. This sequence joins TRBV7-7 and TRBJ2-1; possible D gene TRBD2, 6 bases. The TCR sequence derives from a man younger than 30 in good health. CDR3: CASSSNPGAEQFF. For the CDR3, the DNA is TGTGCTAGCAGCTCGAATCCGGGAGCAGAGCAGTTCTTC.